This is a list of T cell receptor beta chains from one sample in a study of Graves' ophthalmopathy and Graves' hyperthyroidism. MiXCR was run by TCRdb on the multiplex PCR reads, yielding one entry per CDR3 protein. The sample consists of 200,000 to 300,000 distinct CDR3 sequences, roughly 50% of them appearing once. Sequenced sample: peripheral blood. Source of these receptors: an adult man with Graves' ophthalmopathy. CDR3s include the opening cysteine and the closing phenylalanine or tryptophan. The D gene is left open where the match is weak.

.	TRBV14	TRBJ2-5	CASSHLEEDRETQYF
.	TRBV7-2	TRBJ2-5	CASSLVGEETQYF
.	TRBV5-5	TRBJ2-5	CASRQFLETQYF
.	TRBV10-3	TRBJ2-3	CAIRDSTDTQYF
TRBD2	TRBV14	TRBJ2-2	CASSQGTSGRGANTGELFF
.	TRBV7-9	TRBJ1-5	CASSLLDQPQHF
TRBD2	TRBV7-9	TRBJ2-2	CASSQVTGTSGRSTGEPFF
.	TRBV5-1	TRBJ1-1	CASSLEGWNTEAFF
.	TRBV5-1	TRBJ2-5	CASSLAAVQETQYF
.	TRBV12-3/TRBV12-4	TRBJ1-5	CASSFPGLDQPQHF
.	TRBV10-3	TRBJ1-5	CASSEGGGRPQHF
.	TRBV7-2	TRBJ2-3	CASKLARDTDTQYF
TRBD1	TRBV24-1	TRBJ1-5	CATSDSGTGRVNQPQHF
.	TRBV5-1	TRBJ1-3	CASSTRTASGNTIYF
.	TRBV9	TRBJ1-1	CASSDDWNTEAFF
TRBD2	TRBV7-9	TRBJ2-7	CASSLAGGTRTYEQYF
TRBD1	TRBV29-1	TRBJ2-2	CSATRTGVWTEELFF
.	TRBV6-1	TRBJ1-5	CATAGGREGQPQHF
.	TRBV20-1	TRBJ2-5	CSARPRASGETQYF
.	TRBV5-5	TRBJ2-5	CASSLNLQETQYF
TRBD2	TRBV19	TRBJ2-7	CASSAGTSGAYEQYF
.	TRBV4-2	TRBJ2-7	CASAETDPSYEQYF
.	TRBV2	TRBJ2-7	CASSELGMPYF
.	TRBV5-1	TRBJ1-4	CASSQDPDQRGVDEKLFF
.	TRBV29-1	TRBJ2-2	CSVEVQGSVTGELFF
.	TRBV7-9	TRBJ1-1	CASSLGIKTENTEAFF
.	TRBV10-2	TRBJ2-7	CASSDRDKQRYF
.	TRBV7-8	TRBJ1-2	CASSLSRVNYTF
.	TRBV10-3	TRBJ1-1	CAIRGRVEAMNTEAFF
.	TRBV2	TRBJ1-4	CASSFTRKTTNEKLFF
.	TRBV5-6	TRBJ1-3	CASSGGGDGNTIYF
.	TRBV10-3	TRBJ2-7	CAISESGDSYEQYF
.	TRBV12-5	TRBJ2-2	CASGLAVRGRTGELFF
.	TRBV9	TRBJ1-6	CASSQVDFSPLHF
TRBD1	TRBV7-9	TRBJ2-2	CASSLEQGGSAGELFF
.	TRBV5-1	TRBJ1-2	CASRLVRGSGYGYTF
TRBD1	TRBV20-1	TRBJ1-6	CSARDGDRDRSPLHF
TRBD2	TRBV24-1	TRBJ2-5	CATSDPGRGGTQYF
.	TRBV11-2	TRBJ1-1	CASSLGVRTEAFF
.	TRBV6-5	TRBJ2-5	CASSAPTETQYF
.	TRBV5-1	TRBJ2-7	CASSLDPGNSIATYEQYF
.	TRBV7-9	.	CASSFWRNEQFF
.	TRBV7-2	TRBJ1-1	CASSGWGSTEAFF
.	TRBV7-9	TRBJ1-1	CASSKGHLNTEAFF
.	TRBV7-9	TRBJ2-7	CASSLVDRDYGYEQYF
.	TRBV2	TRBJ1-5	CASSVGPASNQPQHF
.	TRBV28	TRBJ1-2	CASSSHRVFYGYTF
.	TRBV9	TRBJ1-3	CASSVGAGMDTIYF
TRBD1	TRBV6-6	TRBJ1-4	CASKGQGNEKPFF
.	TRBV12-3/TRBV12-4	TRBJ2-5	CASSYPAGGFQYF
.	TRBV2	TRBJ2-7	CASTWDLVDEQYF
.	TRBV7-9	TRBJ1-1	CASNPGRVERTEAFF
TRBD1	TRBV7-2	TRBJ1-1	CASSSRTGPNTEAFF
.	TRBV19	TRBJ1-1	CASSTLSRGDTEAFF
.	TRBV12-3/TRBV12-4	TRBJ1-5	CASSSGAPEQPQHF
.	TRBV20-1	TRBJ1-6	CSAIGLPPGDPNSPLHF
.	TRBV29-1	TRBJ2-5	CSAGHGTQYF